The T cell receptor (beta chain) described here comes from a study of blood T cell repertoires in COVID-19. Study background: Donors in the United States, Italy and Spain gave samples during acute or convalescent COVID-19.

Recruitment covered over 20 US areas and drew participants whose ages spanned about 18 to 100 years. Two negative PCRs, clearance, or symptom resolution were required of recovered Cohort 3 donors. Original processing notes: Reference gene primer amplification gave nucleated cell count estimates. The assay was immunoSEQ multiplex PCR, and TCRdb's table has in-frame clones only and misses some. That table is the source of V, J and clone size, and D and trimming were worked out from the DNA. The sample yields a few hundred thousand clones, about 88% seen once. This CDR3 is 14 amino acids long. Trimming cost V 1 base and J 0 bases, with 6 bases left between them. CDR1 is LNHDA, CDR2 SQIVND, per germline (reference sequence).

The sequencing input was PBMCs or T cells enriched from blood (not recorded which). The clonotype originates from a woman aged 25 to 39 who had recovered from COVID-19. The chain links TRBV19 to TRBJ1-2, with D perhaps matching TRBD1 (5 bases). The CDR3 loop is CASSIGGANYGYTF. The DNA for the CDR3 is TGTGCCAGTAGTATAGGGGGCGCTAACTATGGCTACACCTTC.